A selection of T cell receptor beta chains follows, all from one sample in a study of T-cell reconstitution after alpha-beta-depleted transplantation in children. TCRdb called the PCR reads again in MiXCR, with one record for every CDR3 protein. The sample lists about 230,000 distinct CDR3 sequences; roughly 10% were seen once. The sequences come from PBMCs, collected before TCRalphabeta/CD19-depleted stem cell transplant. The receptors shown here come from a child in the first two years of life with acute myeloid leukemia, due to receive a stem cell transplant. CDR3s include the opening cysteine and the closing phenylalanine or tryptophan.

v_call	j_call	cdr3_aa
TRBV5-1	TRBJ1-3	CASSLEAGGAIYF
TRBV5-1	TRBJ1-4	CASSPGTGNGEKLFF
TRBV4-1	TRBJ1-4	CASSQGLTGGGNEKLFF
TRBV3-1	TRBJ1-1	CASSQVAGTEAFF
TRBV5-1	TRBJ1-1	CASSPGVGTEAFF
TRBV11-2	TRBJ1-1	CASSPGIATEAFF
TRBV5-1	TRBJ2-2	CASSLASGDTGELFF
TRBV4-3	TRBJ2-6	CASSQVNRVLSGANVLTF
TRBV5-1	TRBJ2-2	CASSLYTANTGELFF
TRBV28	TRBJ2-7	CASSLGAPYEQYF
TRBV29-1	TRBJ2-3	CSVHGPDTQYF
TRBV5-1	TRBJ2-5	CASSPAGLKSETQYF
TRBV5-1	TRBJ1-1	CASSLEPRNTEAFF
TRBV5-8	TRBJ2-5	CASSLTSQETQYF
TRBV6-1	TRBJ1-3	CASSEPGNGNTIYF
TRBV3-1	TRBJ2-7	CASSRGATGDTYEQYF
TRBV5-4	TRBJ2-5	CASSLRAGVMETQYF
TRBV20-1	TRBJ2-1	CSASHFRTPTYNEQFF
TRBV20-1	TRBJ2-5	CSARTSRETQYF
TRBV20-1	TRBJ2-3	CSARGETGRTDTQYF
TRBV20-1	TRBJ1-1	CSASLTPFLNTEAFF
TRBV6-6	TRBJ1-3	CASSYSPPGTGNF
TRBV11-2	TRBJ2-3	CASTPGNTDTQYF
TRBV27	TRBJ1-4	CASSQTRWGTNEKLFF